The clone carrying this T cell receptor beta chain has at least ten counts. CDR3 length equals 15 residues. The germline V gene has CDR1 SGHRS and CDR2 YFSETQ. V lost 1 base to trimming and J lost 2 bases, with 10 bases between them. The sample comes from a study of neurological immune-mediated disorders. MiXCR was run by TCRdb on the 5' RACE reads, yielding one entry per CDR3 protein. The table lists tens of thousands of distinct CDR3 sequences, about 9.3% of them singletons. The origin of this receptor is a young woman with HTLV-1-associated myelopathy (HAM/TSP). Sequenced input: PBMCs. This sequence joins TRBV5-1 and TRBJ2-1; no firm D call. This chain's CDR3 is CASSLSGGTYNEQFF. The CDR3 bases are TGCGCCAGCAGCTTGTCAGGCGGCACCTACAATGAGCAGTTCTTC.